The clone carrying this TCR beta chain occurred a few times. Its target is unknown. TCRdb fed the 5' RACE reads into MiXCR, producing one record per CDR3 protein. This table has roughly 400,000 distinct CDR3 sequences, about a sixth appearing once. This entry belongs to a study of T-cell memory formation after mild COVID-19. Study-level points and caveats: The study detected some responding clones in pre-infection memory, suggesting cross-reactive memory joined. Unconfirmed was the SARS-CoV-2 specificity of second-wave clones that peaked on day 37. Researchers report contracting CD4+ clones mostly in CM and EM, with CD8+ clones in EMRA.

The sample taken for sequencing was PBMCs or a T cell subset sorted from them (not recorded which). The sequence came from a man between 18 and 35 years old who had mild COVID-19 (a few samples of this study predate the infection). Cell type and time point are not known.

The CDR3 sequence is CASSQGALYGYTF. The CDR3 DNA follows: TGTGCCAGCAGCCAAGGGGCCCTATATGGCTACACCTTC. The chain combines TRBV4-2 with TRBJ1-2; no reliable D call. Germline loops: CDR1 LGHNA, CDR2 YNFKEQ. V was cut by 1 base and J by 5 bases, with 8 bases left in between. The CDR3 is 13 amino acids.